A single sample gave rise to the 8 T cell receptor beta chains below, sequenced in a study of cytomegalovirus exposure and HLA in healthy donors. PCR amplification relied on 60 Vbeta primers (plus 13 Jbeta primers). Profiling relied on immunoSEQ multiplex PCR, and the TCRdb table lists in-frame clones only, not all of them. Here the sample spans around 130,000 clones, over 75% being singletons. The sequenced material came from PBMCs. The receptor set was obtained from a woman aged 18-30 years in good health and CMV-seronegative.

The DNA of the CDR3 is TGTGCCAGTAGTGCTAGCGGGAGAGGATATGAGCAGTTCTTC. This gives the protein CASSASGRGYEQFF. J is TRBJ2-1 and V is TRBV19, with 10 bases identical to TRBD2. Trimming cost V 5 bases and J 8 bases; bases outside gene matches: 6. This CDR3 contains 14 residues. CDR1 and CDR2 (germline): LNHDA, SQIVND (reference sequence).

CDR3 DNA sequence: TGTGCCGCCGGCGAGCAGGGGGCGATCACCGGGGAGCTGTTTTTT. Residues: CAAGEQGAITGELFF. The J gene is TRBJ2-2, the V gene TRBV10-3, with 8 bases lining up with TRBD1. Trimming removed 11 bases from V and 4 bases from J; junction bases left unmatched: 12. This CDR3 is built from 15 residues. Germline V lookup: CDR1 ENHRY, CDR2 SYGVKD.

V and J are TRBV19 and TRBJ2-7, with 7 positions matching TRBD2. The CDR3 is 12 amino acids. V lost 6 bases, J lost 4 bases, and 3 bases stayed unmatched. CDR1 is LNHDA, CDR2 SQIVND, per germline (reference sequence). CDR3 nucleotides: TGTGCCAGTAGCAAAGCGGGGTACGAGCAGTACTTC. Protein sequence: CASSKAGYEQYF. Together with reference TRBV19 and TRBJ2-7, the CDR3 gives the full variable domain: DGGITQSPKYLFRKEGQNVTLSCEQNLNHDAMYWYRQDPGQGLRLIYYSQIVNDFQKGDIAEGYSVSREKKESFPLTVTSAQKNPTAFYLCASSKAGYEQYFGPGTRLTVT.

Details on this clone: The junction does not match germline at one end; this may be a read error. The chain joins TRBV2 to TRBJ2-4; TRBD2 might be the D (6 bases). The CDR3 runs to 14 residues. Germline V gene data show CDR1 as SNHLY and CDR2 as FYNNEI. This chain's CDR3 is CATGGFGAKNSQYF. The CDR3 nucleotides are TGTGCCACTGGAGGGTTTGGGGCCAAAAACAGTCAGTACTTC.

This chain links TRBV7-3 with TRBJ2-1, with 10 nucleotides matching TRBD2. CDR1 is SGHTA and CDR2 is FQGTGA in the germline V gene. The CDR3 length is 18 residues. V lost 2 bases to trimming and J lost 0 bases; unmatched junction nucleotides: 7. The CDR3 loop is CASSLAGSGGISYNEQFF. In DNA form, the CDR3 reads TGTGCCAGCAGCTTAGCGGGTAGCGGGGGGATCTCCTACAATGAGCAGTTCTTC.

The rearrangement links TRBV10-1 to TRBJ1-2, with D possibly matching TRBD1 (6 bases). The germline V and J ends were trimmed by 2 bases and 3 bases, with 13 bases remaining between them. The CDR3 is made up of 15 amino acids. Germline loops: CDR1 WNHNN, CDR2 SYGVQD (reference sequence). CDR3 in DNA: TGCGCCAGCAGTGAGGGGATGGGGGCGTACTATGGCTACACCTTC. Amino acids: CASSEGMGAYYGYTF.

This chain joins TRBV6-5 and TRBJ2-1, with D possibly being TRBD1 (5 bases). Germline assignment: CDR1 MNHEY and CDR2 SVGAGI. The CDR3 is 12 residues long. The V gene lost 4 bases and the J gene lost 7 bases, with 8 bases spanning the gap. CDR3 residues: CASSSRTNEQFF. The CDR3, as DNA: TGTGCCAGCAGTTCGAGGACAAATGAGCAGTTCTTC.

V gene TRBV10-1 combines with J gene TRBJ2-3, with D possibly TRBD2 on 5 matching bases. Germline V CDR1 and CDR2: WNHNN, SYGVQD (reference sequence). V gave up 4 bases and J gave up 0 bases, with 8 bases separating them. The CDR3 is made up of 14 amino acids. CDR3 sequence (DNA): TGCGCCAGCAGTGTAGCGACTAGCACAGATACGCAGTATTTT. Residues: CASSVATSTDTQYF.